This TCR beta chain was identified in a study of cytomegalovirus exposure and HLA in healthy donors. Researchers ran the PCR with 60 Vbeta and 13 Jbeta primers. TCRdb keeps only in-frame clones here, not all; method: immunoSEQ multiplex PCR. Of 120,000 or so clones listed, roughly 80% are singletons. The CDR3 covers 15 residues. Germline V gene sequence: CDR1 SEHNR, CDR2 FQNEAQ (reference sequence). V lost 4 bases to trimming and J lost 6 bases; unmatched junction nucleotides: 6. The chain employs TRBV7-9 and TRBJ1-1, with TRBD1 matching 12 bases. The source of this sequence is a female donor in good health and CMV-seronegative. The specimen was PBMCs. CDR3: CASSYSGTGGSEAFF. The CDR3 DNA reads TGTGCCAGCAGCTACTCCGGGACAGGGGGCTCTGAAGCTTTCTTT.